This T cell receptor (beta chain) was captured in a study of radiation and T cells in renal cell carcinoma. Study findings and constraints: No pretreatment tumor biopsies were available for baseline clonotypes.

The CDR3 consists of 12 residues. The V and J ends lost 2 bases and 10 bases respectively, with 9 bases between them. The germline CDR1 and CDR2 sequences are SEHNR and FQNEAQ (reference sequence). About this clone: Its antigen is undetermined.

The assay was immunoSEQ multiplex PCR, and TCRdb's table has in-frame clones only and misses some. The sample holds about 130,000 clones, approximately 85% seen once. As for time point: blood 2 weeks post-SBRT. Treatment: 15 Gy SBRT to primary tumor, nephrectomy 4 weeks later. Serial blood draws occurred at baseline and 2 and 4 weeks post-SBRT. This receptor was obtained from a man between 45 and 60 years old with renal cell carcinoma. The chain carries TRBV7-9 and TRBJ2-1; D is undetermined. Sample: blood, taken from a patient whose treatment included radiotherapy and nephrectomy. CDR3 amino acids: CASSLPVQEQFF. CDR3 bases: TGTGCCAGCAGCTTACCGGTACAGGAGCAGTTCTTC.